These 23 T cell receptor beta chains share one sample of origin, sequenced in a study of metastatic and nonmetastatic thyroid tumors. All patients were untreated before thyroid surgery. TCRdb recomputed clones from the PCR reads via MiXCR. The sample records about 14,000 clones, about 31% being singletons. The source material was tumor tissue. The receptors derive from a female donor with papillary thyroid cancer or a benign thyroid nodule (not recorded which). Some clones in this sample may be carry-over from other donors' samples.

This chain uses TRBV29-1 with TRBJ1-1; D is unresolved. The CDR3 is 15 residues long. Trimming took 3 bases from V and 1 from J, leaving 15 bases between them. Germline V gene sequence: CDR1 SQVTM, CDR2 ANQGSEA. The CDR3 reads CSVEDVRLPNTEAFF. CDR3 DNA: TGCAGCGTTGAGGATGTCCGTCTGCCGAACACTGAAGCTTTCTTT.

This rearrangement joins TRBV28 to TRBJ1-1; 7 nucleotides line up with TRBD1. V lost 6 bases, J lost 0 bases, and 10 bases stayed unmatched. CDR1 and CDR2 from the germline V gene are MDHEN and SYDVKM. CDR3 length: 16 amino acids. CDR3 nucleotide sequence: TGTGCCAGCAGCCCTATGAAGACAGGGTTGAACACTGAAGCTTTCTTT. This gives the protein CASSPMKTGLNTEAFF. The full variable domain, rest sourced from reference TRBV28 and TRBJ1-1, is DVKVTQSSRYLVKRTGEKVFLECVQDMDHENMFWYRQDPGLGLRLIYFSYDVKMKEKGDIPEGYSVSREKKERFSLILESASTNQTSMYLCASSPMKTGLNTEAFFGQGTRLTVV.

V and J are TRBV18 and TRBJ2-7; no definite D call. V dropped 6 bases and J dropped 2 bases, with 8 bases sitting between them. The CDR3 consists of 12 residues. Germline lookup yields CDR1 KGHSH and CDR2 LQKENI. As DNA, the CDR3 is TGTGCCAGCTCCCCTAGAACCTACGAGCAGTACTTC. It codes for CASSPRTYEQYF.

The rearrangement joins TRBV6-4 to TRBJ2-1; 15 bases fit TRBD2. Losses at the gene ends were 2 bases for V and 7 bases for J; bases not matched to a gene: 0. In germline, CDR1 is MRHNA, CDR2 SNTAGT. This CDR3 region has 15 residues. This CDR3 reads CASSDGLAGGNEQFF. The DNA for the CDR3 is TGTGCCAGCAGTGACGGACTAGCGGGAGGGAATGAGCAGTTCTTC.

This clone was seen a few times. The chain has TRBV10-3 and TRBJ2-3; 7 nucleotides align to TRBD2. There are 16 residues in the CDR3. V lost 0 bases, J lost 1 base, and 4 bases stayed unmatched. Germline V gives CDR1 ENHRY, CDR2 SYGVKD. The CDR3 nucleotides read TGTGCCATCAGTGAGTCTCGGCTAGCGGGCACAGATACGCAGTATTTT. Its protein is CAISESRLAGTDTQYF.

This clone is medium-sized within its sample. This chain links TRBV2 with TRBJ2-2; possible D gene TRBD1, 5 bases. With 5 bases removed from V and 4 bases from J, the gap between germline ends came to 11 bases. Germline-derived CDR1 and CDR2 are SNHLY and FYNNEI. The CDR3 runs to 14 residues. The CDR3 loop is CASSQQVSTGELFF. The CDR3 DNA reads TGTGCCAGCAGTCAACAGGTCTCCACCGGGGAGCTGTTTTTT.

This clone was seen repeatedly, ten times or more. The chain couples TRBV4-1 to TRBJ2-1; 12 nucleotides match TRBD2. V was pared by 3 bases and J by 10 bases, with 16 bases of the junction left unmatched. The CDR3 is 18 residues long. Germline V gene sequence: CDR1 MGHRA, CDR2 YSYEKL. The CDR3 spells CASSHGLAGWGGLGEQFF. The CDR3 nucleotides read TGCGCCAGCAGCCACGGACTAGCGGGATGGGGGGGGCTGGGGGAGCAGTTCTTC.

V is TRBV7-3 and J is TRBJ2-5, with D maybe TRBD2 (6 bases). Germline V gives CDR1 SGHTA, CDR2 FQGTGA. Trimming stripped 5 bases from V and 5 bases from J, with 15 bases between. CDR3 length equals 14 residues. The CDR3 reads CASSPFRGMETQYF. The CDR3 coding sequence is TGTGCCAGCAGCCCTTTCCGGGGGATGGAGACCCAGTACTTC.

This rearrangement joins TRBV30 to TRBJ2-7; D remains unclear. This CDR3 is built from 13 residues. Trimming removed 6 bases from V and 5 bases from J, with 17 bases in between. CDR1 and CDR2 from the germline V gene are GTSNPN and SVGIG (reference sequence). CDR3 coding DNA: TGTGCCTGTACTCGCTTACCTACCCACGAGCAGTACTTC. This gives the protein CACTRLPTHEQYF.

At least ten counts were recorded for this clone. The rearrangement links TRBV24-1 to TRBJ2-3; D is possibly TRBD1 or TRBD2 (5 bases each). This CDR3 contains 18 residues. Deletions cut 2 bases from V and 0 bases from J, with 17 bases between. In germline, CDR1 is KGHDR, CDR2 SFDVKD. CDR3 sequence reads: CATSDSAPGATSTDTQYF. CDR3 nucleotide sequence: TGTGCCACCAGTGATTCGGCCCCCGGGGCAACTAGCACAGATACGCAGTATTTT.

This clone rates as medium-sized. This chain uses TRBV5-5 with TRBJ2-1, with a tentative D call TRBD1 (5 bases). Germline V lookup: CDR1 SGHKS, CDR2 YYEKEE (reference sequence). V was pared by 0 bases and J by 9 bases, with 10 bases between. There are 13 residues in the CDR3. The CDR3 coding sequence is TGTGCCAGCAGCTTGGAGTGGGGCAGTGAGCAGTTCTTC. Amino acid sequence: CASSLEWGSEQFF.

This sequence joins TRBV7-9 and TRBJ2-1, with no clear D. The CDR3 has 14 amino acids. The V gene lost 5 bases and the J gene lost 4 bases, with 12 bases spanning the gap. The germline V gene encodes CDR1 SEHNR and CDR2 FQNEAQ (reference sequence). The CDR3 loop reads CASSPRLNYNEQFF. For the CDR3, the DNA is TGTGCCAGCAGCCCCCGATTGAATTACAATGAGCAGTTCTTC.

This clone showed up many times. This could be a read error, since a much larger clone is one nucleotide away. This specimen includes other DNA sequences encoding the same CDR3. The rearrangement uses TRBV28 and TRBJ2-3; 7 nucleotides match TRBD2. Germline-derived CDR1 and CDR2 are MDHEN and SYDVKM. After removal of 9 bases from V and 4 bases from J, the junction contained 10 bases not matched to a gene. The CDR3 covers 14 residues. The CDR3: CASREKLAADTQYF. CDR3 sequence (DNA): TGTGCCAGTCGAGAGAAGCTAGCGGCAGATACGCAGTATTTT.

This clone is classed as medium-sized (0.01 to 0.1%). The genes are TRBV20-1 and TRBJ2-3, with 8 bases fitting TRBD2. Germline loops: CDR1 DFQATT, CDR2 SNEGSKA (reference sequence). Trimming took 5 bases from V and 0 from J; bases not matched to a gene: 7. The CDR3 sequence is 15 residues long. The chain's CDR3 is CSAQSGSYSTDTQYF. CDR3 bases: TGCAGTGCTCAAAGCGGGAGCTATAGCACAGATACGCAGTATTTT.

The chain joins TRBV5-6 to TRBJ1-3, with D uncertain. The CDR3 extends over 17 amino acids. V gave up 1 base and J gave up 2 bases, with 16 bases separating them. Germline V gene sequence: CDR1 SGHDT, CDR2 YYEEEE. CDR3 sequence (DNA): TGTGCCAGCAGCTTGCTCCGGGCTATTCGTACTGGAAACACCATATATTTT. Its translation: CASSLLRAIRTGNTIYF.

The V and J genes are TRBV30 and TRBJ1-5; no reliable D call. Trimming removed 2 bases from V and 7 bases from J, with 12 bases in between. The CDR3 covers 13 residues. Germline lookup yields CDR1 GTSNPN and CDR2 SVGIG (reference sequence). The DNA for the CDR3 is TGTGCCTGGAGTCGGACGGCCGGACAGCCCCAGCATTTT. It specifies CAWSRTAGQPQHF. Complete variable domain (other parts from reference TRBV30 and TRBJ1-5): SQTIHQWPATLVQPVGSPLSLECTVEGTSNPNLYWYRQAAGRGLQLLFYSVGIGQISSEVPQNLSASRPQDRQFILSSKKLLLSDSGFYLCAWSRTAGQPQHFGDGTRLSIL.

This clone was detected a few times. J is TRBJ2-3 and V is TRBV10-3; the D is unclear. The CDR3 has 14 amino acids. The germline CDR1 and CDR2 sequences are ENHRY and SYGVKD. Trimming removed 6 bases from V and 2 bases from J, with 12 bases in between. The CDR3, as DNA: TGTGCCATCAGCAGGACCCAGAACACAGATACGCAGTATTTT. Encoded protein: CAISRTQNTDTQYF.

The CDR3 DNA follows: TGTGCCAGCTCACCGTCGGGGAGATTCTCACCCCTCCACTTT. This sequence encodes CASSPSGRFSPLHF. V is TRBV18 and J is TRBJ1-6; D is undetermined. Germline CDR1 is KGHSH and CDR2 is LQKENI. Trimming took off 3 bases at V and 10 bases at J, with 13 bases between the two ends. The CDR3 runs 14 residues.

This clone was counted a few times. J is TRBJ2-7 and V is TRBV19; TRBD2 matches 7 bases. CDR1 is LNHDA, CDR2 SQIVND, per germline (reference sequence). The CDR3 covers 12 residues. With V trimmed by 8 bases and J by 2 bases, 3 bases remained unmatched. In nucleotides, the CDR3 is TGTGCCAGTCGGGAGGAAACCTACGAGCAGTACTTC. Translation gives CASREETYEQYF.

Remarks on this clone: A read error may be the cause here, since a much bigger clone is one base away. V and J are TRBV6-1 and TRBJ2-4; unclear D gene. Germline V CDR1 and CDR2: MNHNS, SASEGT. The germline V and J ends were trimmed by 6 bases and 13 bases, with 19 bases remaining between them. This CDR3 has 13 amino acids. CDR3 nucleotide sequence: TGTGCCAGCAGGAGGTACAGTAGAGAGACACAGTACTTC. Its translation is CASRRYSRETQYF.

Worth noting for this clone: This may come from a read error, since a much larger clone is one base off. Because it lacks the conserved phenylalanine or tryptophan at the end, this CDR3 is likely a read error. CDR3 sequence (DNA): TGTGCCAGCAGCCAGTTTCTAGCGGACAACACAGATACGCAGTATCTT. As protein: CASSQFLADNTDTQYL. This chain uses TRBV3-1 with TRBJ2-3; 7 bases are shared with TRBD2. The germline CDR1 and CDR2 sequences are LGHDT and YNNKEL (reference sequence). The CDR3 length is 16 residues. V shed 3 bases and J 2 bases; nucleotides not matched to a gene: 8.

In regard to this clone: One end of the junction is discordant with germline, which a read error may explain. V usage is TRBV6-2 or TRBV6-3 and J usage is TRBJ2-7; D unclear. The CDR3 runs 13 residues. The germline V gene encodes CDR1 MNHEY and CDR2 SVGEGT. The CDR3 coding sequence is TGTGCCACCAGTGGTTCTACTTCCTACGAGCAGTACTTC. It yields the protein CATSGSTSYEQYF.

Notes on this clone: Relative to the germline gene, one junction end is altered; a read error may explain this. The genes are TRBV14 and TRBJ2-5; D uncertain. CDR3 length equals 14 residues. CDR1 is SGHDN, CDR2 FVKESK, per germline. In nucleotides, the CDR3 is TGTGTCAGCAGCCAAGACAATACCCAAGAGGCCCAGTACTTC. Translation gives CVSSQDNTQEAQYF.